A single T cell receptor beta chain is shown here with its context. This record comes from a study of control samples from healthy donors and cancer patients. CDR3 size: 16 residues. The V and J ends lost 3 bases and 1 base respectively, with 15 bases between them. CDR1 SGHDT and CDR2 YYEEEE come from the germline V gene. Using immunoSEQ multiplex PCR, the repertoire was profiled, and TCRdb retains in-frame clones only, with some absent. The repertoire includes roughly 100,000 clones, 92% of them detected once, and 2% to 3% sits in the top ten. Material: blood. This sequence joins TRBV5-6 and TRBJ2-3; maybe TRBD1 (5 bases). This receptor was obtained from a woman in her late teens or twenties in good health. This chain's CDR3 is CASSSPPGYGTDTQYF. The CDR3 DNA is TGTGCCAGCAGCTCACCGCCAGGGTACGGCACAGATACGCAGTATTTT. Combining the CDR3 with reference TRBV5-6 and TRBJ2-3 gives the whole variable domain DAGVTQSPTHLIKTRGQQVTLRCSPKSGHDTVSWYQQALGQGPQFIFQYYEEEERQRGNFPDRFSGHQFPNYSSELNVNALLLGDSALYLCASSSPPGYGTDTQYFGPGTRLTVL.